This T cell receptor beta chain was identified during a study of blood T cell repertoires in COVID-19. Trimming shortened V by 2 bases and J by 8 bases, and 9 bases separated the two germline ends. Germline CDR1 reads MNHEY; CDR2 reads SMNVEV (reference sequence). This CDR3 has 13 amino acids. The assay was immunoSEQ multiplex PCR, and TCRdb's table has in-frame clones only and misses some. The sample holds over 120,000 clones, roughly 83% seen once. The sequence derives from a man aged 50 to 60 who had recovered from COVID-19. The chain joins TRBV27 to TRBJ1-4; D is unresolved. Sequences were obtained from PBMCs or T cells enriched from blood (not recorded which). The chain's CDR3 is CASSLMLEEKLFF. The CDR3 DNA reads TGTGCCAGCAGTTTAATGTTAGAGGAAAAACTGTTTTTT. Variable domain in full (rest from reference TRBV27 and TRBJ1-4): EAQVTQNPRYLITVTGKKLTVTCSQNMNHEYMSWYRQDPGLGLRQIYYSMNVEVTDKGDVPEGYKVSRKEKRNFPLILESPSPNQTSLYFCASSLMLEEKLFFGSGTQLSVL.